The 30 T cell receptor beta chains below come from one sample, sequenced in a study of cytotoxic CD8 clonotypes in ibrutinib-treated CLL. Repertoires were generated with immunoSEQ multiplex PCR, while TCRdb's copy carries only in-frame clones and drops some. Of 150,000 to 200,000 clones in the sample, about four fifths are singletons; the top ten hold roughly 2%. Material: PBMCs, obtained after 12 months of ibrutinib treatment. The receptors come from a human donor with chronic lymphocytic leukemia.

This clone was picked up a small number of times. The chain links TRBV10-3 to TRBJ2-1, with TRBD2 matching 11 bases. The CDR3 covers 14 residues. The J segment lost 6 bases and the V segment lost 4 bases, leaving 2 bases of the junction unmatched. Germline CDR1 and CDR2: ENHRY and SYGVKD. CDR3 bases: TGTGCCATCAGTGGCCTAGCGGGAGGCAATGAGCAGTTCTTC. This gives the protein CAISGLAGGNEQFF.

This chain joins TRBV7-2 and TRBJ2-1; D unclear. The V end lost 2 bases, the J end lost 5 bases, and 10 bases lay between the germline ends. The CDR3 is made up of 14 amino acids. In germline, CDR1 is SGHTA, CDR2 FQGNSA. In DNA form, the CDR3 reads TGTGCCAGCAGCTTATTTACTGCAAACAATGAGCAGTTCTTC. Its translation: CASSLFTANNEQFF.

The rearrangement links TRBV5-4 to TRBJ1-2; 8 nucleotides match TRBD1. The ends lost 0 bases at V and 8 bases at J; junction bases unmatched: 3. Germline CDR1 reads SGHNT; CDR2 reads YYREEE (reference sequence). The CDR3 runs 13 residues. The CDR3 sequence is CASSLDGQGGYTF. For the CDR3, the DNA is TGTGCCAGCAGCTTGGACGGACAGGGCGGCTACACCTTC.

The V and J genes are TRBV29-1 and TRBJ1-1, with D perhaps TRBD1 (5 bases). The ends were cut back, 5 bases at V and 6 bases at J, with 16 bases in the middle. The length of the CDR3 is 13 residues. The germline CDR1 and CDR2 sequences are SQVTM and ANQGSEA. The CDR3 loop is CSVIVASGAEAFF. In DNA, the CDR3 is TGCAGCGTTATAGTTGCCTCGGGGGCTGAAGCTTTCTTT.

The chain is built from TRBV14 and TRBJ2-5; D not resolved. With 2 bases removed from V and 3 bases from J, the gap between germline ends came to 7 bases. The CDR3 loop spans 13 amino acids. The germline CDR1 and CDR2 sequences are SGHDN and FVKESK. The CDR3 sequence is CASSQILKETQYF. In DNA, the CDR3 is TGTGCCAGCAGCCAAATCCTAAAAGAGACCCAGTACTTC.

The V gene is TRBV5-1, the J gene TRBJ1-1; maybe TRBD1 (6 bases). The CDR3 consists of 14 residues. The V gene's germline CDR1 is SGHRS and CDR2 YFSETQ. The V gene lost 9 bases and the J gene lost 6 bases, with 21 bases spanning the gap. The CDR3 coding sequence is TGCGCCACCCCCCTCCTCTCAGGGGTACCTGAAGCTTTCTTT. This translates into CATPLLSGVPEAFF.

The gene calls are TRBV6-1 and TRBJ2-4; D is tentatively TRBD1 or TRBD2 (5 bases each). Germline V gives CDR1 MNHNS, CDR2 SASEGT. V lost 7 bases and J lost 3, with 10 bases in between. There are 13 residues in the CDR3. The CDR3 DNA is TGTGCCAGCACAGGGAGTGACAAAAACATTCAGTACTTC. Its protein is CASTGSDKNIQYF.

This chain joins TRBV11-1 and TRBJ2-1, with D hard to call. This CDR3 contains 15 residues. The germline V and J ends were trimmed by 3 bases and 0 bases, with 9 bases remaining between them. CDR1 and CDR2 from the germline V gene are SGHAT and FQDESV (reference sequence). CDR3 sequence reads: CASSLAGRSYNEQFF. As DNA, the CDR3 is TGTGCCAGCAGCTTGGCAGGACGCTCCTACAATGAGCAGTTCTTC.

This clone was picked up one time. V is TRBV13 and J is TRBJ2-7, with TRBD1 matching over 10 bases. This CDR3 is built from 14 residues. Trimming took 6 bases from V and 5 from J; bases not matched to a gene: 7. CDR1 is PRHDT and CDR2 is FYEKMQ in the germline V gene (reference sequence). CDR3 region: CASRSSTGGHEQYF. CDR3 DNA: TGTGCCAGCAGAAGCTCGACAGGGGGCCACGAGCAGTACTTC.

About this clone: The same CDR3 also results from other DNA sequences found in this sample. V is TRBV20-1 and J is TRBJ2-3; the D is unclear. Germline values: CDR1 DFQATT, CDR2 SNEGSKA (reference sequence). The CDR3 extends over 10 amino acids. Deletions cut 5 bases from V and 1 base from J, with 1 base between. CDR3 amino acids: CSARTDTQYF. The CDR3 DNA reads as TGCAGTGCTCGCACAGATACGCAGTATTTT.

In this sample, this clone turned up a few times. The chain employs TRBV7-9 and TRBJ1-2, with TRBD1 matching 9 bases. This CDR3 comprises 14 residues. Germline CDR1 and CDR2: SEHNR and FQNEAQ (reference sequence). V shed 5 bases and J 7 bases; nucleotides not matched to a gene: 8. CDR3 nucleotide sequence: TGTGCCAGCAGCCCGAAACAGGGGGCAATTGGCTACACCTTC. The encoded protein is CASSPKQGAIGYTF.

V gene TRBV5-4 combines with J gene TRBJ2-1, with a tentative D call TRBD1 (6 bases). From germline, CDR1 is SGHNT and CDR2 YYREEE (reference sequence). This CDR3 spans 14 amino acids. The V gene lost 5 bases and the J gene lost 6 bases, with 15 bases spanning the gap. The CDR3: CASSQLQGFNEQFF. The CDR3 region has the DNA TGTGCCAGCAGTCAATTACAGGGCTTCAATGAGCAGTTCTTC.

This clone came up once. The gene calls are TRBV28 and TRBJ1-6; 10 bases are a match to TRBD1. This CDR3 has 20 residues. V was clipped by 3 bases and J by 7 bases; unmatched bases: 18. The germline gives CDR1 MDHEN, CDR2 SYDVKM. The CDR3 protein is CASSFDIVTGGPTGNSPLHF. DNA of the CDR3: TGTGCCAGCAGTTTCGATATAGTGACAGGGGGCCCCACTGGAAATTCACCCCTCCACTTT.

In its sample, this clone was seen once. The chain has TRBV19 and TRBJ1-5, with D perhaps TRBD1 (5 bases). The CDR3 has 15 amino acids. Germline V gene sequence: CDR1 LNHDA, CDR2 SQIVND (reference sequence). The germline V and J ends were trimmed by 3 bases and 1 base, with 10 bases remaining between them. This CDR3 is CASSILGESNQPQHF. CDR3 nucleotide sequence: TGTGCCAGTAGTATTTTGGGGGAGAGCAATCAGCCCCAGCATTTT.

V and J are TRBV5-1 and TRBJ1-4, with no clear D. Germline V gives CDR1 SGHRS, CDR2 YFSETQ. The CDR3 has 15 residues. Trimming cost V 7 bases and J 8 bases, with 21 bases left between them. The CDR3 spells CASSIGELIGEKLFF. The CDR3 nucleotides are TGCGCCAGCTCCATCGGCGAGCTGATCGGGGAAAAACTGTTTTTT. Together with reference TRBV5-1 and TRBJ1-4, the CDR3 gives the full variable domain: KAGVTQTPRYLIKTRGQQVTLSCSPISGHRSVSWYQQTPGQGLQFLFEYFSETQRNKGNFPGRFSGRQFSNSRSEMNVSTLELGDSALYLCASSIGELIGEKLFFGSGTQLSVL.

The chain employs TRBV11-2 and TRBJ1-2; possibly TRBD1 for D (5 bases). V was shortened by 4 bases and J by 0 bases, with 18 bases between the two germline ends. The germline CDR1 and CDR2 sequences are SGHAT and FQNNGV. The CDR3 has 17 residues. CDR3 residues: CASSSIGGLGANYGYTF. The CDR3 DNA reads TGTGCCAGCAGCTCCATTGGAGGTCTGGGGGCTAACTATGGCTACACCTTC.

The CDR3 is CASSLTANTEAFF. The CDR3 DNA reads TGTGCCAGCAGCCTGACAGCAAACACTGAAGCTTTCTTT. This chain uses TRBV6-5 with TRBJ1-1; possible D gene TRBD1, 5 bases. V lost 6 bases and J 2 bases, leaving 10 bases between the germline ends. This CDR3 region has 13 residues. The V gene's germline CDR1 is MNHEY and CDR2 SVGAGI.

The chain joins TRBV9 to TRBJ2-5, with 15 bases matching TRBD2. V lost 5 bases, J lost 5 bases, and 7 bases stayed unmatched. This CDR3 comprises 16 residues. Per germline, CDR1 SGDLS and CDR2 YYNGEE. This chain's CDR3 is CASSGTSGGRFETQYF. The CDR3 DNA sequence: TGTGCCAGCAGTGGGACTAGCGGGGGGAGATTCGAGACCCAGTACTTC.

This clone was picked up one time. The V call is TRBV27, the J call TRBJ2-1; no definite D call. Trimming took off 0 bases at V and 2 bases at J, with 17 bases between the two ends. The CDR3 extends over 18 amino acids. CDR1 is MNHEY and CDR2 is SMNVEV in the germline V gene (reference sequence). CDR3 in amino acids: CASSLSGSGARPYNEQFF. The CDR3 region has the DNA TGTGCCAGCAGTTTATCTGGATCCGGAGCACGACCCTACAATGAGCAGTTCTTC.

The chain joins TRBV19 to TRBJ2-3; maybe TRBD2 (5 bases). This CDR3 spans 19 amino acids. Trimming removed 7 bases at V and 3 bases at J, with 29 bases between. CDR1 is LNHDA, CDR2 SQIVND, per germline (reference sequence). For the CDR3, the DNA is TGTGCCAGTAAAGGGCCCCCCTCTCCAGACACGCCGGGGACAGATACGCAGTATTTT. Its protein is CASKGPPSPDTPGTDTQYF.

The CDR3 loop is CASSSFPPQGVGGTEAFF. DNA of the CDR3: TGTGCCAGCAGTTCCTTCCCCCCACAGGGAGTCGGGGGCACTGAAGCTTTCTTT. This chain joins TRBV28 and TRBJ1-1; D possibly corresponds to TRBD1 (6 bases). The CDR3 extends over 18 amino acids. Germline V CDR1 and CDR2: MDHEN, SYDVKM. Trimming pared 4 bases from V and 4 bases from J, leaving 25 bases between. The full variable domain, in which reference TRBV28 and TRBJ1-1 provide the parts outside the CDR3, is DVKVTQSSRYLVKRTGEKVFLECVQDMDHENMFWYRQDPGLGLRLIYFSYDVKMKEKGDIPEGYSVSREKKERFSLILESASTNQTSMYLCASSSFPPQGVGGTEAFFGQGTRLTVV.

This sequence joins TRBV21-1 and TRBJ2-4; the table's D call TRBD1 went unverified against the DNA. TRBV21-1 is described as a pseudogene. The CDR3 has 16 amino acids. The CDR3 nucleotides are TGTGCCAGCAGTCCTGGGGACATCTTAGCCAAAAACATTCAGTACTTC. This gives the protein CASSPGDILAKNIQYF.

The V and J genes are TRBV30 and TRBJ2-3; 7 positions agree with TRBD2. The germline CDR1 and CDR2 sequences are GTSNPN and SVGIG (reference sequence). Germline trimming cut 5 bases from V and 4 bases from J; bases unmatched to any gene: 6. The CDR3 spans 13 residues. CDR3 sequence reads: CAWGLELPDTQYF. The CDR3 region has the DNA TGTGCCTGGGGACTAGAACTACCAGATACGCAGTATTTT.

J is TRBJ2-3 and V is TRBV29-1, with D possibly being TRBD1 (6 bases). CDR1 SQVTM and CDR2 ANQGSEA come from the germline V gene. This CDR3 is 15 amino acids long. Trimming cost V 0 bases and J 2 bases, with 12 bases left between them. This CDR3 is CSVEEMDRSTDTQYF. Here the CDR3 DNA reads TGCAGCGTTGAAGAGATGGACAGATCCACAGATACGCAGTATTTT.

The chain employs TRBV7-9 and TRBJ1-3; D gene uncertain. V lost 11 bases, J lost 3 bases, and 8 bases lay in between. CDR3 size: 11 residues. Germline CDR1 is SEHNR and CDR2 is FQNEAQ (reference sequence). Written as DNA, the CDR3 is TGTGCCGCCCACGATGGAAACACCATATATTTT. Amino acids: CAAHDGNTIYF.

V and J are TRBV2 and TRBJ2-1; TRBD2 matches at 9 bases. CDR3 length: 13 amino acids. Trimming at V came to 6 bases and at J to 8 bases, leaving 5 bases not matched to a gene. The germline gives CDR1 SNHLY, CDR2 FYNNEI. CDR3 in DNA: TGTGCCAGCAGGGCTAGCGGGATGTATGAGCAGTTCTTC. Protein: CASRASGMYEQFF. The variable domain in full, with the rest retrieved from reference TRBV2 and TRBJ2-1, is EPEVTQTPSHQVTQMGQEVILRCVPISNHLYFYWYRQILGQKVEFLVSFYNNEISEKSEIFDDQFSVERPDGSNFTLKIRSTKLEDSAMYFCASRASGMYEQFFGPGTRLTVL.

The rearrangement links TRBV7-2 to TRBJ1-1; D uncertain. The length of the CDR3 is 17 residues. With 1 base removed from V and 0 bases from J, the gap between germline ends came to 15 bases. Germline CDR1 is SGHTA and CDR2 is FQGNSA. The CDR3 region is CASSLVPLISMNTEAFF. The CDR3 DNA is TGTGCCAGCAGCTTAGTTCCGTTGATAAGTATGAACACTGAAGCTTTCTTT. The full variable domain, rest sourced from reference TRBV7-2 and TRBJ1-1, is GAGVSQSPSNKVTEKGKDVELRCDPISGHTALYWYRQSLGQGLEFLIYFQGNSAPDKSGLPSDRFSAERTGGSVSTLTIQRTQQEDSAVYLCASSLVPLISMNTEAFFGQGTRLTVV.

V gene TRBV9 combines with J gene TRBJ2-1, with a weak D call TRBD2 (6 bases). Trimming cost V 0 bases and J 2 bases, with 9 bases left between them. The CDR3 contains 15 residues. Germline loops: CDR1 SGDLS, CDR2 YYNGEE. The CDR3, as DNA: TGTGCCAGCAGCGTAGAACTAGCACCCTACAATGAGCAGTTCTTC. Translation: CASSVELAPYNEQFF.

The chain employs TRBV6-5 and TRBJ2-7; 7 nucleotides agree with TRBD1. The V segment lost 10 bases and the J segment 4 bases; nucleotides outside the gene matches: 10. This CDR3 comprises 13 residues. CDR1 is MNHEY and CDR2 is SVGAGI in the germline V gene. CDR3 loop: CATQLKGAYEQYF. In DNA, the CDR3 is TGTGCCACGCAACTCAAGGGGGCGTACGAGCAGTACTTC.

The chain combines TRBV6-5 with TRBJ1-1, with D possibly being TRBD1 (5 bases). The CDR3 totals 14 residues. Looked up from germline, CDR1 is MNHEY and CDR2 is SVGAGI. Trimming took off 7 bases at V and 5 bases at J, with 17 bases between the two ends. This CDR3 is CASKFGAEGTEAFF. The CDR3 nucleotides read TGTGCCAGCAAGTTTGGGGCAGAGGGAACTGAAGCTTTCTTT.